This T cell receptor (beta chain) stems from a study of immune cell composition in non-small cell lung cancer. Some clones are missing from TCRdb's copy, which holds only in-frame ones; the method was immunoSEQ multiplex PCR. Of just over 7,500 clones listed, roughly 80% are singletons. Whole-study results and caveats: Tumour-associated clones >0.5% occurred in approximately 32% of adenocarcinomas, about 69% of squamous.

V lost 7 bases and J 0 bases, leaving 10 bases between the germline ends. Looked up from germline, CDR1 is MNHNY and CDR2 is SVGAGI (reference sequence). This CDR3 is built from 13 residues. Worth noting for this clone: Its cognate antigen is unknown.

The clonotype comes from a human donor with non-small cell lung cancer. J is TRBJ2-7 and V is TRBV6-6; the D gene is possibly TRBD1 (6 bases). Material: lung tumor tissue. The CDR3 region is CASTSTGSYEQYF. In nucleotides, the CDR3 is TGTGCCAGCACTTCGACAGGCTCCTACGAGCAGTACTTC.